The sequence of this T cell receptor (beta chain) was determined in a study of T cell changes during pregnancy in multiple sclerosis. CDR1 and CDR2 from the germline V gene are MDHEN and SYDVKM. The CDR3 sequence is 15 residues long. V lost 7 bases and J 3 bases, leaving 19 bases between the germline ends. Clones were read by immunoSEQ multiplex PCR, and TCRdb kept only the in-frame ones, dropping some. The table shows tens of thousands of clones, with around 92% occurring only once. The chain employs TRBV28 and TRBJ2-7, with D perhaps matching TRBD2 (6 bases). Material: peripheral blood, obtained in the second trimester of pregnancy. The clonotype was recovered from a female donor in good health, enrolled as a control in a pregnancy study. CDR3 in DNA: TGTGCCAGCACCGGTGTGTGGGGAGGCGACTACGAGCAGTACTTC. Translating gives CASTGVWGGDYEQYF.